This TCR beta chain stems from a study of T-cell memory formation after mild COVID-19. Overall study results and limits: The authors left the SARS-CoV-2 specificity of second-wave clones peaking on day 37 unconfirmed. Mainly in CM and EM were contracting CD4+ clones; CD8+ were in EMRA. Whereas later expanders leaned CD4+, clones contracting day 15 to 85 showed a balanced CD4/CD8 makeup.

About this clonotype: Its antigen remains unidentified. The germline gene is not matched at one end of the junction; a read error may be the cause.

Barcoded TCR alpha and TCR beta cDNA libraries with UMIs came from 5'RACE using constant-segment primers. One entry per CDR3 protein, called by TCRdb with MiXCR from the 5' RACE reads. This table has approximately 240,000 distinct CDR3 sequences, roughly 15% appearing once. The CDR3 extends over 16 amino acids. Germline values: CDR1 SGHRS, CDR2 YFSETQ. Material: PBMCs or a T cell subset sorted from them (not recorded which). This sequence originates from a man between 18 and 35 years old who had mild COVID-19 (a few samples of this study predate the infection). Cell type and time point are not known. V is TRBV5-1 and J is TRBJ2-5; the match to TRBD1 covers 7 bases. The CDR3 loop reads CVSSSPRQGRWETQYF. In nucleotides, the CDR3 is TGCGTCAGCAGCTCCCCTCGACAGGGCAGGTGGGAGACCCAGTACTTC.